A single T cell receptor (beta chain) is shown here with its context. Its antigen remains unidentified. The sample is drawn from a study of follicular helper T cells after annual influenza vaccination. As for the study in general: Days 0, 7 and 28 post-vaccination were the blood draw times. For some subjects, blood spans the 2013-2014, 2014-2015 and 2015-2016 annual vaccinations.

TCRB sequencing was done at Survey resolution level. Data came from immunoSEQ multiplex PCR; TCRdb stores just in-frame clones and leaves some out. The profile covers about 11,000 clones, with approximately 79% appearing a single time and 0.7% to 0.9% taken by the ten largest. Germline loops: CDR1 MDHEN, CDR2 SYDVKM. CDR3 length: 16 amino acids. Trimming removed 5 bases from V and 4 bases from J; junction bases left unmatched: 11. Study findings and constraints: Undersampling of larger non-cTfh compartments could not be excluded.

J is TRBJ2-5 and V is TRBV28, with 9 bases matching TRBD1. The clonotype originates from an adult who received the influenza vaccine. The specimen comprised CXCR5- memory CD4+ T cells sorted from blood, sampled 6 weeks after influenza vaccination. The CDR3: CASSPVGTGMIETQYF. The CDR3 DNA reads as TGTGCCAGCAGTCCCGTCGGGACAGGGATGATAGAGACCCAGTACTTC.